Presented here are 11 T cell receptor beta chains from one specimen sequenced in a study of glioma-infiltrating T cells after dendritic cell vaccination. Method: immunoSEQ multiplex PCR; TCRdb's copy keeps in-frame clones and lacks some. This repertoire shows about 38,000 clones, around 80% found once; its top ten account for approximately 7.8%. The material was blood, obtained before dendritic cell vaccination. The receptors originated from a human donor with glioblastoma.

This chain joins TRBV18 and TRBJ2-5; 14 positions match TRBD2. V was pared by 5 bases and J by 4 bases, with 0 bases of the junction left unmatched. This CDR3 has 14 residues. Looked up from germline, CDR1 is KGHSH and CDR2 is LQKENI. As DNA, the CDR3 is TGTGCCAGCTCAGGGACTAGCGGGAGAGAGACCCAGTACTTC. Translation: CASSGTSGRETQYF.

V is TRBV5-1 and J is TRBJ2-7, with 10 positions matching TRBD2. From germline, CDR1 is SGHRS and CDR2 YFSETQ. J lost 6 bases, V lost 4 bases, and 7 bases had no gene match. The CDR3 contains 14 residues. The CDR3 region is CASSPAGGPLEQYF. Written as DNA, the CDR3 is TGCGCCAGCAGCCCAGCGGGGGGGCCTCTCGAGCAGTACTTC.

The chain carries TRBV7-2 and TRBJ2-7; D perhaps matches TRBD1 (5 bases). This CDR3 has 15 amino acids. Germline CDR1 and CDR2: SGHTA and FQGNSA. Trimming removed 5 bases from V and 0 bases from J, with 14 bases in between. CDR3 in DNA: TGTGCCAGCAGCCGAGTCCAGGGAAACTCCTACGAGCAGTACTTC. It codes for CASSRVQGNSYEQYF.

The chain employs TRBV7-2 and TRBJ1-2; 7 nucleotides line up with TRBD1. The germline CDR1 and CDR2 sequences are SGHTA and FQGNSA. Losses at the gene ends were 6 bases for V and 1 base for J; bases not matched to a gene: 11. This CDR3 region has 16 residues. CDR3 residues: CASRRTGTELNYGYTF. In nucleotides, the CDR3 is TGTGCCAGCAGACGTACAGGGACAGAACTTAACTATGGCTACACCTTC. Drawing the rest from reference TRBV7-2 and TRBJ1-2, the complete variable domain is GAGVSQSPSNKVTEKGKDVELRCDPISGHTALYWYRQSLGQGLEFLIYFQGNSAPDKSGLPSDRFSAERTGGSVSTLTIQRTQQEDSAVYLCASRRTGTELNYGYTFGSGTRLTVV.

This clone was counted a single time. The CDR3: CASSSGLAGGPSTGELFF. CDR3 nucleotides: TGCGCCAGCAGCTCGGGACTAGCGGGGGGGCCAAGCACCGGGGAGCTGTTTTTT. V is TRBV5-1 and J is TRBJ2-2; 16 bases are shared with TRBD2. The CDR3 extends over 18 amino acids. V was clipped by 3 bases and J by 4 bases; unmatched bases: 6. Germline CDR1 SGHRS, CDR2 YFSETQ. Full variable domain (rest looked up from reference TRBV5-1 and TRBJ2-2): KAGVTQTPRYLIKTRGQQVTLSCSPISGHRSVSWYQQTPGQGLQFLFEYFSETQRNKGNFPGRFSGRQFSNSRSEMNVSTLELGDSALYLCASSSGLAGGPSTGELFFGEGSRLTVL.

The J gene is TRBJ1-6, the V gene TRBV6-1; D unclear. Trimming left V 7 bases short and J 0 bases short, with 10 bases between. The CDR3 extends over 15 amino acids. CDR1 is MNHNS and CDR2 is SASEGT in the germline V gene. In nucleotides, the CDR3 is TGTGCCAGCATCACGGAGCGCTCCTATAATTCACCCCTCCACTTT. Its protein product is CASITERSYNSPLHF.

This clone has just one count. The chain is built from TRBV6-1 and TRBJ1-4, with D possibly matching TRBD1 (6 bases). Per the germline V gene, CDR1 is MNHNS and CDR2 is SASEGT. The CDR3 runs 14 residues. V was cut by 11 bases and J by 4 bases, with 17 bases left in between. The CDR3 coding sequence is TGTGCCGGTCGGCCGGGACAAAATAATGAAAAACTGTTTTTT. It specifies CAGRPGQNNEKLFF.

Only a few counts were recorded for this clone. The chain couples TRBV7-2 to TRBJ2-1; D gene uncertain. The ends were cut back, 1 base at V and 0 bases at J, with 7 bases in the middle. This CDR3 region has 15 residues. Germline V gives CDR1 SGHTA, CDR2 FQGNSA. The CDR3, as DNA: TGTGCCAGCAGCTTAGAGCGAGCCTCCTACAATGAGCAGTTCTTC. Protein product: CASSLERASYNEQFF.

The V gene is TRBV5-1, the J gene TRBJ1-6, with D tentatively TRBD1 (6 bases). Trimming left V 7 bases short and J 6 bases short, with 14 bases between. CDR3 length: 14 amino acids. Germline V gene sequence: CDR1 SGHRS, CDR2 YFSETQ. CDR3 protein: CASHDGQINSPLHF. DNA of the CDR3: TGCGCCAGCCATGATGGACAGATTAATTCACCCCTCCACTTT.

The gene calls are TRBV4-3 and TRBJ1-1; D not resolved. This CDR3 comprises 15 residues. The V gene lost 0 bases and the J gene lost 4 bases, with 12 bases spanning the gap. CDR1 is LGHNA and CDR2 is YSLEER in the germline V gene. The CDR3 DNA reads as TGCGCCAGCAGCCAAGACAGCACAGTGGCCACTGAAGCTTTCTTT. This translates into CASSQDSTVATEAFF.

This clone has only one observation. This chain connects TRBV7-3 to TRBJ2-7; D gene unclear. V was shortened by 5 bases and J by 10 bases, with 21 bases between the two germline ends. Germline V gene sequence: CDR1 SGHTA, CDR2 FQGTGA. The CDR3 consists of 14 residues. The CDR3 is CASSPSSGSEVQYF. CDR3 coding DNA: TGTGCCAGCAGCCCGTCATCCGGGTCCGAAGTCCAGTACTTC. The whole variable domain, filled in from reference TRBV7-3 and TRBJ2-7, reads GAGVSQTPSNKVTEKGKYVELRCDPISGHTALYWYRQSLGQGPEFLIYFQGTGAADDSGLPNDRFFAVRPEGSVSTLKIQRTERGDSAVYLCASSPSSGSEVQYFGPGTRLTVT.